The rows below give T cell receptor beta chains drawn from one sample of a study of shared clonotypes between healthy human individuals. TCRdb keeps only in-frame clones here, not all; method: immunoSEQ multiplex PCR. In the table there are some 1,400,000 clones, roughly 96% of which are singletons. What was sequenced was naive CD4+ T cells sorted from blood. All receptors come from a man aged 25-45 years in good health. The CDR3 runs from the conserved cysteine through the conserved F or W. The D gene is left open where the match is weak. Clone size, where shown, is once, few, many, or a class for clones that have expanded.

cdr3_aa,cdr3_nt,clone_size,j_call,v_call,d_call
CASSTSTGGLAFF,TGTGCCAGCAGTACCTCGACAGGGGGGTTAGCTTTCTTT,-,TRBJ1-1,TRBV28,TRBD1
CASTAQGNQPQHF,TGTGCCAGTACCGCACAGGGAAATCAGCCCCAGCATTTT,-,TRBJ1-5,TRBV19,-
CASSVEGLADTQYF,TGTGCCAGCAGCGTAGAAGGGCTAGCGGATACGCAGTATTTT,-,TRBJ2-3,TRBV9,-
CASSYSQHQKWDTQYF,TGTGCCAGCAGTTACTCGCAGCACCAAAAATGGGATACGCAGTATTTT,-,TRBJ2-3,TRBV6-5,-
CASGGLAGPQFF,TGTGCCAGCGGGGGGCTAGCGGGCCCGCAGTTCTTC,-,TRBJ2-1,TRBV7-8,TRBD2
CASSSPGTSGRAAGEQYF,TGTGCCAGCAGCTCGCCCGGGACTAGCGGGAGGGCTGCGGGCGAGCAGTACTTC,-,TRBJ2-7,TRBV13,TRBD2
CASSSHREEETQYF,TGTGCCAGTAGTTCCCACAGGGAAGAGGAGACCCAGTACTTC,-,TRBJ2-5,TRBV19,-
CASSLGTSGTYEQYF,TGCGCCAGCAGCCTGGGGACTAGCGGGACCTACGAGCAGTACTTC,-,TRBJ2-7,TRBV5-1,TRBD2
CSASPGHGYTF,TGCAGTGCTAGCCCCGGGCATGGCTACACCTTC,-,TRBJ1-2,TRBV20-1,-
CASSQGRQLSGANVLTF,TGCGCCAGCAGCCAGGGAAGACAGCTCTCTGGGGCCAACGTCCTGACTTTC,-,TRBJ2-6,TRBV4-1,-
CAISSDNHRTEAFF,TGTGCCATCAGCTCAGACAACCACCGGACTGAAGCTTTCTTT,once,TRBJ1-1,TRBV10-3,-
CASSLGTYEQYF,TGTGCCAGCAGCCTAGGCACCTACGAGCAGTACTTC,-,TRBJ2-7,TRBV19,-
CASSLKGSRSSYNEQFF,TGCGCCAGCAGCTTGAAGGGTAGTCGTAGCTCCTACAATGAGCAGTTCTTC,-,TRBJ2-1,TRBV5-1,-
CASSGTSGNYEQYF,TGTGCCAGCAGCGGGACTAGCGGGAACTACGAGCAGTACTTC,-,TRBJ2-7,TRBV28,TRBD2
CASSSPRGSPYEQYF,TGTGCCAGCAGCTCACCCAGGGGTAGTCCCTACGAGCAGTACTTC,-,TRBJ2-7,TRBV5-5,-
CASSRGGVGELFF,TGTGCCAGCAGCCGGGGGGGGGTCGGGGAGCTGTTTTTT,-,TRBJ2-2,TRBV6-5,TRBD2
CASRSGERTEAFF,TGTGCCAGCAGGTCAGGGGAAAGGACTGAAGCTTTCTTT,-,TRBJ1-1,TRBV28,-
CASSIVTNTGELFF,TGTGCCAGTAGTATAGTCACGAACACCGGGGAGCTGTTTTTT,-,TRBJ2-2,TRBV19,-
CASSGQGAHQPQHF,TGCGCCAGCAGTGGACAGGGGGCACATCAGCCCCAGCATTTT,-,TRBJ1-5,TRBV10-2,TRBD1
CASSVDARAQETQYF,TGTGCCAGCAGCGTCGACGCTCGGGCCCAAGAGACCCAGTACTTC,-,TRBJ2-5,TRBV9,-
CASSLEFGYKNNEQFF,TGTGCCAGCAGCTTAGAGTTCGGTTATAAAAACAATGAGCAGTTCTTC,-,TRBJ2-1,TRBV11-3,-
CASSQSGTGAREQYF,TGTGCCAGCAGCCAATCCGGGACAGGGGCCCGCGAGCAGTACTTC,-,TRBJ2-7,TRBV5-3,TRBD1
CASSQDGLAGPLSTDTQYF,TGCGCCAGCAGCCAAGACGGACTAGCGGGACCGCTGAGCACAGATACGCAGTATTTT,-,TRBJ2-3,TRBV4-3,TRBD2
CASSAHRVSSYNEQFF,TGTGCCAGTAGTGCGCACAGGGTAAGCTCCTACAATGAGCAGTTCTTC,-,TRBJ2-1,TRBV19,-
CASGTGQAKDTQYF,TGCGCCAGCGGGACCGGCCAGGCTAAAGATACGCAGTATTTT,-,TRBJ2-3,TRBV5-1,-
CASSSIRPSGRKTYNEQFF,TGTGCCAGCAGCTCAATCCGCCCTAGCGGGCGCAAAACCTACAATGAGCAGTTCTTC,-,TRBJ2-1,TRBV11-2,TRBD2
CASSPPVDEQFF,TGTGCCAGCAGCCCCCCGGTAGATGAGCAGTTCTTC,-,TRBJ2-1,TRBV9,-
CASSVVGTGELFF,TGTGCCAGCAGCGTAGTCGGGACCGGGGAGCTGTTTTTT,few,TRBJ2-2,TRBV9,-